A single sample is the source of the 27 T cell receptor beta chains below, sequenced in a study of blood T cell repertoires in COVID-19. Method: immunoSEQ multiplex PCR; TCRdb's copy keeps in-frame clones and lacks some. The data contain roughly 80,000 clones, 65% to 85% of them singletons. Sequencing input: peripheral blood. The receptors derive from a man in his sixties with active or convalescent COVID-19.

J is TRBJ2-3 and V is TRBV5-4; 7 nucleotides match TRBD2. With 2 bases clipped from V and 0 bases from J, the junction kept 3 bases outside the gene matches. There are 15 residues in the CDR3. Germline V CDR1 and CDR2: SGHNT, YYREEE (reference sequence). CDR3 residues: CASSFGGSSTDTQYF. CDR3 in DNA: TGTGCCAGCAGCTTCGGCGGGAGTAGCACAGATACGCAGTATTTT.

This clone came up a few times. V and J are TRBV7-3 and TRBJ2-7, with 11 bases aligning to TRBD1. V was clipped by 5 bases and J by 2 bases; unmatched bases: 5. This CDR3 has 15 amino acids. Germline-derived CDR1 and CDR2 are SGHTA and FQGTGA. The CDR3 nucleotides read TGTGCCAGCAGCCTCGGACAGGGGGCGGCCTACGAGCAGTACTTC. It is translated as CASSLGQGAAYEQYF.

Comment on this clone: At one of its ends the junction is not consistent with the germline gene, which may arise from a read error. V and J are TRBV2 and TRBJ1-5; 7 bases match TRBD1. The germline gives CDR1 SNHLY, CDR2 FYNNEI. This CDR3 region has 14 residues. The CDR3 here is CASREDRVNQPQHF. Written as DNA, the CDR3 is TGTGCCAGCAGGGAAGACAGGGTTAATCAGCCCCAGCATTTT.

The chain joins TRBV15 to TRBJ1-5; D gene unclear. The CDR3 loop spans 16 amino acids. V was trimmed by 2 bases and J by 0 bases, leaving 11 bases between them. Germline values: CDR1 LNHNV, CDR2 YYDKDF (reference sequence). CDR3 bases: TGTGCCACCAGCAGACACCCCCCGGGTAGCAATCAGCCCCAGCATTTT. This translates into CATSRHPPGSNQPQHF.

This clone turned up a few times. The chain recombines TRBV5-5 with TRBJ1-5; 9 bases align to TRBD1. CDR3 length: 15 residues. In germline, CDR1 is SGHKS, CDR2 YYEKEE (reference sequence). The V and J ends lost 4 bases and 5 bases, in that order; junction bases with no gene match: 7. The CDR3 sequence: CASSAGQGLYQPQHF. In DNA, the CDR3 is TGTGCCAGCAGCGCAGGACAGGGGCTCTATCAGCCCCAGCATTTT.

CDR3 DNA sequence: TGTGCCAGTAGTATAGGAGGGGGACAGTCGAACACCGGGGAGCTGTTTTTT. The encoded protein is CASSIGGGQSNTGELFF. The chain carries TRBV19 and TRBJ2-2, with 7 bases that match TRBD1. Losses at the gene ends were 1 base for V and 0 bases for J; bases not matched to a gene: 5. The CDR3 covers 17 residues. Looked up from germline, CDR1 is LNHDA and CDR2 is SQIVND (reference sequence). Looking up the rest from reference TRBV19 and TRBJ2-2 gives the full variable domain: DGGITQSPKYLFRKEGQNVTLSCEQNLNHDAMYWYRQDPGQGLRLIYYSQIVNDFQKGDIAEGYSVSREKKESFPLTVTSAQKNPTAFYLCASSIGGGQSNTGELFFGEGSRLTVL.

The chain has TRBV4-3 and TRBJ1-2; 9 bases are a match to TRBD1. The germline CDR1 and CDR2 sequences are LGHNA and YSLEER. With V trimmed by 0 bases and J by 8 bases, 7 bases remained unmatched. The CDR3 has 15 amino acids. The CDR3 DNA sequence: TGCGCCAGCAGCCAAGAAACAGGGGGCGTCATGGGCTACACCTTC. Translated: CASSQETGGVMGYTF.

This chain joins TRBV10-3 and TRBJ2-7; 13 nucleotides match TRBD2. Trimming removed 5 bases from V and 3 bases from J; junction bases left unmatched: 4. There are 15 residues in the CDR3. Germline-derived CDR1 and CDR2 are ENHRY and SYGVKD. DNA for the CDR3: TGTGCCATCAGTACTGGGACTAGCGGGGACTACGAGCAGTACTTC. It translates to CAISTGTSGDYEQYF.

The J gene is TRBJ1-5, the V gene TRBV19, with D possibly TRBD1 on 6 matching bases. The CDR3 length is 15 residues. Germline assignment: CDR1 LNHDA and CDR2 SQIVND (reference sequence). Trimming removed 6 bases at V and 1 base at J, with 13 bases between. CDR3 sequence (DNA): TGTGCCAGTAGCATGACAGGCCCGAGCAATCAGCCCCAGCATTTT. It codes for CASSMTGPSNQPQHF.

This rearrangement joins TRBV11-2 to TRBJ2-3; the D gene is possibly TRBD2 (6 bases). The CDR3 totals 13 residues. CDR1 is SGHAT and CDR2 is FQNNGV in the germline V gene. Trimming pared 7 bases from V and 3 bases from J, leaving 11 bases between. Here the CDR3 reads CASNAGGTDTQYF. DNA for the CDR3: TGTGCCAGCAACGCCGGGGGAACAGATACGCAGTATTTT.

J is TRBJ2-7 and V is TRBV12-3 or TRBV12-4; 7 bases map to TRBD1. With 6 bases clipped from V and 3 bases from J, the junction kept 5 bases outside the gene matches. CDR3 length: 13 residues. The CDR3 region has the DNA TGTGCCAGCAGCCTAGGACAGGTCTACGAGCAGTACTTC. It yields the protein CASSLGQVYEQYF.

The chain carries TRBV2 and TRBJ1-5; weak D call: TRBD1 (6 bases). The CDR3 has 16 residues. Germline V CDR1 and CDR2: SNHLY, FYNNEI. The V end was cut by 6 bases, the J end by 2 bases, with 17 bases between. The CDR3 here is CASRATGTNRNQPQHF. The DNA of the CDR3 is TGTGCCAGCAGAGCCACCGGGACAAATCGCAATCAGCCCCAGCATTTT.

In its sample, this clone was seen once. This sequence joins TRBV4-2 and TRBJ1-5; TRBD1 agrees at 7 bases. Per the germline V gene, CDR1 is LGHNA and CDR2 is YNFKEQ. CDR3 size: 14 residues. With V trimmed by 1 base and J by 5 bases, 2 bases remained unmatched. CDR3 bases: TGTGCCAGCAGCCAAGTCACAGGGGATCAGCCCCAGCATTTT. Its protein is CASSQVTGDQPQHF.

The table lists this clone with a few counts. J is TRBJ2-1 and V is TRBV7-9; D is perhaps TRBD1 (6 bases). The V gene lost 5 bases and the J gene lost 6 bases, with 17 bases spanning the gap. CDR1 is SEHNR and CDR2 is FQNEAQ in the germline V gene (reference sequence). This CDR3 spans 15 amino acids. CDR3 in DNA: TGTGCCAGCAGCCCGCCCTACAGGGCTGGCAATGAGCAGTTCTTC. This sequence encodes CASSPPYRAGNEQFF.

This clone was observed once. The CDR3 is CASSLLILAASVAKNIQYF. The CDR3 region has the DNA TGTGCCAGCAGCTTATTAATTCTTGCGGCCTCTGTAGCCAAAAACATTCAGTACTTC. The chain is built from TRBV7-2 and TRBJ2-4, with no clear D. Trimming cost V 2 bases and J 0 bases, with 20 bases left between them. The V gene's germline CDR1 is SGHTA and CDR2 FQGNSA. There are 19 residues in the CDR3.

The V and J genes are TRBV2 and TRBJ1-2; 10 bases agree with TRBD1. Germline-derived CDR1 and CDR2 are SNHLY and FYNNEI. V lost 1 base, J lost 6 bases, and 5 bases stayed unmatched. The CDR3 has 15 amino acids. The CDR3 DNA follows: TGTGCCAGCAGTGAAGAGTGGGACAGGGGCAATGGCTACACCTTC. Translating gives CASSEEWDRGNGYTF.

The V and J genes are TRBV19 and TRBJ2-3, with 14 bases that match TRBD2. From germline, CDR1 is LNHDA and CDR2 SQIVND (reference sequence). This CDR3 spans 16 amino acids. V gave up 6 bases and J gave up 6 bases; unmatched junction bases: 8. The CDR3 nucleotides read TGTGCCAGTAGCGCGACTAGCGGGGGGGCCGTTGATACGCAGTATTTT. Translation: CASSATSGGAVDTQYF.

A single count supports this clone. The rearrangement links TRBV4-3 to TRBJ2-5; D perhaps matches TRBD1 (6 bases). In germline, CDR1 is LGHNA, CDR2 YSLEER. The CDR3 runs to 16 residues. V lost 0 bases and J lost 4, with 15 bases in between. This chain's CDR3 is CASSQEPRGRGETQYF. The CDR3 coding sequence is TGCGCCAGCAGCCAAGAGCCCAGGGGAAGGGGAGAGACCCAGTACTTC.

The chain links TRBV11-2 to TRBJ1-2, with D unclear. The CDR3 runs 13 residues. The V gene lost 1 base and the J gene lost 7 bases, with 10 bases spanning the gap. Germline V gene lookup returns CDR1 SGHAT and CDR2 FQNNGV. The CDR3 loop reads CASSLVGVPGYTF. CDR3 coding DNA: TGTGCCAGCAGCTTAGTCGGGGTTCCTGGCTACACCTTC.

The DNA for the CDR3 is TGTGCCAGCAGCCAAGGACAGGGGGGCTATGGCTACACCTTC. Amino acid sequence: CASSQGQGGYGYTF. The chain recombines TRBV3-1 (or the pseudogene TRBV3-2) with TRBJ1-2; 9 bases map to TRBD1. Germline trimming cut 1 base from V and 4 bases from J; bases unmatched to any gene: 1. The CDR3 extends over 14 amino acids. Looked up from germline, CDR1 is LGHDT and CDR2 is YNNKEL (reference sequence).

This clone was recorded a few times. The CDR3 bases are TGTGCCAGCAGCGTAGGGGCAGGGGGATACGAGCAGTACTTC. Encoded protein: CASSVGAGGYEQYF. This chain links TRBV9 with TRBJ2-7, with 7 bases lining up with TRBD1. Trimming at V came to 0 bases and at J to 4 bases, leaving 4 bases not matched to a gene. The CDR3 consists of 14 residues. Germline V gives CDR1 SGDLS, CDR2 YYNGEE. The variable domain in full, completed from reference TRBV9 and TRBJ2-7, reads DSGVTQTPKHLITATGQRVTLRCSPRSGDLSVYWYQQSLDQGLQFLIQYYNGEERAKGNILERFSAQQFPDLHSELNLSSLELGDSALYFCASSVGAGGYEQYFGPGTRLTVT.

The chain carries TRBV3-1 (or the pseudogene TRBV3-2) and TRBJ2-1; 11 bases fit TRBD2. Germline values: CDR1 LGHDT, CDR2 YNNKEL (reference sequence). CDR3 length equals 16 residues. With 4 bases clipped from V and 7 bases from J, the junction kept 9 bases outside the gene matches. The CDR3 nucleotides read TGTGCCAGCAGCCCGCTCGGGCTAGCGGGGGGTAATGAGCAGTTCTTC. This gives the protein CASSPLGLAGGNEQFF.

CDR3 residues: CASSYRQGKETQYF. As DNA, the CDR3 is TGTGCCAGCAGTTACCGACAGGGTAAAGAGACCCAGTACTTC. J is TRBJ2-5 and V is TRBV6-5; 7 bases are shared with TRBD1. Germline values: CDR1 MNHEY, CDR2 SVGAGI. The CDR3 totals 14 residues. The J segment lost 3 bases and the V segment lost 2 bases, leaving 3 bases of the junction unmatched.

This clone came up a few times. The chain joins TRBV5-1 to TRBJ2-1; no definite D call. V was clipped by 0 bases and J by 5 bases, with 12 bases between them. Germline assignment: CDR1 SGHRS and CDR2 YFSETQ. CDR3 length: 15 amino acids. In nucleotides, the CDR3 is TGCGCCAGCAGCTTGGCTGGGCGAATTGACAATGAGCAGTTCTTC. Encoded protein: CASSLAGRIDNEQFF.

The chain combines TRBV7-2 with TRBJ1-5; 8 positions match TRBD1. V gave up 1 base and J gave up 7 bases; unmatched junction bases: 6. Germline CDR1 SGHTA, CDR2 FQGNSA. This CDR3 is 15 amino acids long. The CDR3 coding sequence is TGTGCCAGCAGCTTAGGCGGCACAGGGGGGCAGCCCCAGCATTTT. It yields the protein CASSLGGTGGQPQHF.

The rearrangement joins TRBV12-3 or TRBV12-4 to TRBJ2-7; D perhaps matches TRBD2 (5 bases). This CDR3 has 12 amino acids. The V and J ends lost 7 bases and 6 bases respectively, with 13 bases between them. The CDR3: CASTGLAGEQYF. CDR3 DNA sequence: TGTGCCAGCACCGGACTGGCCGGCGAGCAGTACTTC.

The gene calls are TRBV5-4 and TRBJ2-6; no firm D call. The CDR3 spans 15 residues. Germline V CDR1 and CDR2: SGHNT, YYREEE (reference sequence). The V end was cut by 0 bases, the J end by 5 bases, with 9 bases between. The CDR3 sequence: CASSLDPDRANVLTF. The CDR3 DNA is TGTGCCAGCAGCTTGGACCCAGACAGGGCCAACGTCCTGACTTTC.